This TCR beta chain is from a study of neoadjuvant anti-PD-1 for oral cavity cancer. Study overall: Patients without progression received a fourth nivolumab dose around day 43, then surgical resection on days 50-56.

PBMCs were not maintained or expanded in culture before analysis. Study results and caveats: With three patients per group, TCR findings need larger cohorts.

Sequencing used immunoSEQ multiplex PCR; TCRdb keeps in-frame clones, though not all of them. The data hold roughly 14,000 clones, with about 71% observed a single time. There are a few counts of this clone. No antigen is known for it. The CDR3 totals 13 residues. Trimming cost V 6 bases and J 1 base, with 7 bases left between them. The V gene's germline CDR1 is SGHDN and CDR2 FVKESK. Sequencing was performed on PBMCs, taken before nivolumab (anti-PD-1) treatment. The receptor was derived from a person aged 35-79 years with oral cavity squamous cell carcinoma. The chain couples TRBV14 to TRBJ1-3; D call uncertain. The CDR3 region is CASSRGSGNTIYF. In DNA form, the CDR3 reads TGTGCCAGCAGTCGGGGTTCTGGAAACACCATATATTTT.